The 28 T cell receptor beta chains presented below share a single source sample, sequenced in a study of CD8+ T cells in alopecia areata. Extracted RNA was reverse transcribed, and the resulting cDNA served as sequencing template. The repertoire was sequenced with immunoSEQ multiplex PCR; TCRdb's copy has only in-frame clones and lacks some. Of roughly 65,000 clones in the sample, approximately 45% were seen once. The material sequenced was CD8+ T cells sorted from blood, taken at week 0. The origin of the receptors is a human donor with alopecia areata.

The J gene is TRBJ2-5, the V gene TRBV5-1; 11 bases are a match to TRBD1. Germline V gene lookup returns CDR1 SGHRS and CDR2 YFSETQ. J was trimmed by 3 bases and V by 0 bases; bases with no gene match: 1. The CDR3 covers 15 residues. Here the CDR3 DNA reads TGCGCCAGCAGCTTGGCGGGACAGGGGGAAGAGACCCAGTACTTC. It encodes CASSLAGQGEETQYF.

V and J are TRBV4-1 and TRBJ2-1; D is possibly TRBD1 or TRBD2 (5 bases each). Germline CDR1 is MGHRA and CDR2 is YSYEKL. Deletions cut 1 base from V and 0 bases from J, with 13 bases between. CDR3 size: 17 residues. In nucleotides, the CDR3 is TGCGCCAGCAGCCAAGCGGGACCTCACCGCTCCTACAATGAGCAGTTCTTC. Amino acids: CASSQAGPHRSYNEQFF.

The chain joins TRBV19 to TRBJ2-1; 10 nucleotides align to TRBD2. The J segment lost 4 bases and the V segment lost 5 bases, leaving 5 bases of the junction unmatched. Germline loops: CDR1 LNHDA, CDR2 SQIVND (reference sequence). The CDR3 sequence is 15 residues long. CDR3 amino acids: CASSPGLADYNEQFF. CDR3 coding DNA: TGTGCCAGTAGTCCCGGACTAGCGGATTACAATGAGCAGTTCTTC.

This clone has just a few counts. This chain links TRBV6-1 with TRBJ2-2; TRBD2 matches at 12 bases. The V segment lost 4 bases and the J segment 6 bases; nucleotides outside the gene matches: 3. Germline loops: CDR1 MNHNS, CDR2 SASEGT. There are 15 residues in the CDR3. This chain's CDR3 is CASSATSGRPGELFF. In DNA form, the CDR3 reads TGTGCCAGCAGTGCCACTAGCGGGAGGCCCGGGGAGCTGTTTTTT.

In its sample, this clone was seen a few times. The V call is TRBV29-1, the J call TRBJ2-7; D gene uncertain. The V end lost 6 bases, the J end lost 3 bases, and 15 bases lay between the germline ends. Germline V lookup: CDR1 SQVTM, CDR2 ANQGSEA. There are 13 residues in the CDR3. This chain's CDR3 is CSVGKGNRYEQYF. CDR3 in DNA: TGCAGCGTCGGTAAGGGAAACCGCTACGAGCAGTACTTC.

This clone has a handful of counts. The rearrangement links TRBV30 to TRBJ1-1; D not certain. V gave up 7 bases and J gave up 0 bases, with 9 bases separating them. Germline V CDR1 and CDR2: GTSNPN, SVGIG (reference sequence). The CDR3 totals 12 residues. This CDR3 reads CASHQMNTEAFF. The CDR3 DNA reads TGTGCCTCTCACCAGATGAACACTGAAGCTTTCTTT.

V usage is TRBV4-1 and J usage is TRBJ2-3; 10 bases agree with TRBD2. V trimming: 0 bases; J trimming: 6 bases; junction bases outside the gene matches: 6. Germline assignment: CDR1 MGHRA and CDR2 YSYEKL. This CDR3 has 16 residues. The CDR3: CASSQELAGGSDTQYF. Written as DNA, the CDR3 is TGCGCCAGCAGCCAAGAGTTAGCGGGAGGCTCGGATACGCAGTATTTT.

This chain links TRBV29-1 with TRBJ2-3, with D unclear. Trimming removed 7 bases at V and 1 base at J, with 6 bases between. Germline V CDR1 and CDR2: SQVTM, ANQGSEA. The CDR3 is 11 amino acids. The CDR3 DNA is TGCAGCGCCGAGGGCACAGATACGCAGTATTTT. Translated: CSAEGTDTQYF.

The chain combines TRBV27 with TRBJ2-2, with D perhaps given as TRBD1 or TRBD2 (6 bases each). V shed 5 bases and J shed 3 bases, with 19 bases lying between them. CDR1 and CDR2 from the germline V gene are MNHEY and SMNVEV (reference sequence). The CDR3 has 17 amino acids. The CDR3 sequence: CASSARGTRGYTGELFF. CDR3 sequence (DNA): TGTGCCAGCAGTGCCCGGGGGACACGGGGCTACACCGGGGAGCTGTTTTTT.

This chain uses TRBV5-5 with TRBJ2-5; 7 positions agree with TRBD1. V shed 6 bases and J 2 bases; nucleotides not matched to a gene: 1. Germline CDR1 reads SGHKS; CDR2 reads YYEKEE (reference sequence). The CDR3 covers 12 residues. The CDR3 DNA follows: TGTGCCAGCAAGGGGGCTCAAGAGACCCAGTACTTC. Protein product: CASKGAQETQYF.

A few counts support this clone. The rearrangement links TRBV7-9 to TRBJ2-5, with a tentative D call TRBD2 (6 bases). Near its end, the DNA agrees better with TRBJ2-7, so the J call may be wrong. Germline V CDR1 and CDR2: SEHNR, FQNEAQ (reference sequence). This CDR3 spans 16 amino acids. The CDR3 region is CASSQDSTSPSYEQYF. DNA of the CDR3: TGTGCCAGCAGCCAAGATTCGACTAGTCCCTCCTACGAGCAGTACTTC.

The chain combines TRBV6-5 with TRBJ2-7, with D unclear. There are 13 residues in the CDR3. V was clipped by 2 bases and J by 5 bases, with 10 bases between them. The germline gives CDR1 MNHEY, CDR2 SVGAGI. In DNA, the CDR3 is TGTGCCAGCAGTTACAGGGAAGGCCACGAGCAGTACTTC. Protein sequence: CASSYREGHEQYF.

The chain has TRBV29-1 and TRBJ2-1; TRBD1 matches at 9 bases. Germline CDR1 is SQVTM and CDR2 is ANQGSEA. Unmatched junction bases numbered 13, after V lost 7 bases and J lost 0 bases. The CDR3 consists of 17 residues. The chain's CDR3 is CSADGTGLGSSYNEQFF. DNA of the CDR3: TGCAGCGCCGATGGGACAGGGCTAGGGAGCTCCTACAATGAGCAGTTCTTC.

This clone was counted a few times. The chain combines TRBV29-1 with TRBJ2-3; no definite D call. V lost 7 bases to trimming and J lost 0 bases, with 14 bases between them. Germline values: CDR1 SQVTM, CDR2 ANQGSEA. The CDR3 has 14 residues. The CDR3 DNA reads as TGCAGCGCCTCCCGGGCGGCGAGCACAGATACGCAGTATTTT. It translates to CSASRAASTDTQYF.

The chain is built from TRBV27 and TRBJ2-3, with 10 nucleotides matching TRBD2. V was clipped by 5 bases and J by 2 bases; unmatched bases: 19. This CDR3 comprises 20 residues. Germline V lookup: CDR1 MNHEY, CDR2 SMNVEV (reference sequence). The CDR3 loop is CASSPWHDAGTSEYTDTQYF. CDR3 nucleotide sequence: TGTGCCAGCAGTCCGTGGCATGATGCAGGGACTAGCGAGTACACAGATACGCAGTATTTT.

CDR3 loop: CASSESTSGGNEQFF. The CDR3 DNA reads TGCGCCAGCAGTGAGTCGACTAGCGGGGGGAATGAGCAGTTCTTC. The genes are TRBV10-2 and TRBJ2-1; TRBD2 agrees at 13 bases. The CDR3 has 15 residues. Losses at the gene ends were 0 bases for V and 7 bases for J; bases not matched to a gene: 0. Germline V lookup: CDR1 WSHSY, CDR2 SAAADI.

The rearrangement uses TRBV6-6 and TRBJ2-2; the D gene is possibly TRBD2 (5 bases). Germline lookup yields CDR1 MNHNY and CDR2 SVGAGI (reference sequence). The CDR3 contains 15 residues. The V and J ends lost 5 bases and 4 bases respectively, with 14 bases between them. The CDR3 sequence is CASSPAGEGTGELFF. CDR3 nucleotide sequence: TGTGCCAGCAGTCCCGCCGGCGAGGGCACCGGGGAGCTGTTTTTT.

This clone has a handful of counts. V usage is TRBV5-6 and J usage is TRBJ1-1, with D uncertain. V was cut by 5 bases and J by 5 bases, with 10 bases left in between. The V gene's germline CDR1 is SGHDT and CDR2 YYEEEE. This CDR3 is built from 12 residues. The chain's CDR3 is CASRLLGTEAFF. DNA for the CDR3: TGTGCCAGCAGACTGCTGGGGACTGAAGCTTTCTTT.

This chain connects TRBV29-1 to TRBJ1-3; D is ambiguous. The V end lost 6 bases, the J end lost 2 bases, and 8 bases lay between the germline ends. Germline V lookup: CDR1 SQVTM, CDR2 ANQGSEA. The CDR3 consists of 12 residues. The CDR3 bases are TGCAGCGTCAGCAGAACTGGAAACACCATATATTTT. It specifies CSVSRTGNTIYF.

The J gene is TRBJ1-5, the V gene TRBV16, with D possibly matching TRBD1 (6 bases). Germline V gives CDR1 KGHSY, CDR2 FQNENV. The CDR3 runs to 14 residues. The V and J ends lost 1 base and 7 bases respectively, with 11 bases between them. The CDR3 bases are TGTGCCAGCAGCCAATTGGGGGCCCGGCAGCCCCAGCATTTT. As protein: CASSQLGARQPQHF.

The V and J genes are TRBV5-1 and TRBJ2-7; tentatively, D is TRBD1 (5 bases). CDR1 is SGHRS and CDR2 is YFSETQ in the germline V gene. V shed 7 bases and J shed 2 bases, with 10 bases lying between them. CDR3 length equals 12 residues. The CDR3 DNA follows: TGCGCCAGCGCCAGGGCCCCCTACGAGCAGTACTTC. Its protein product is CASARAPYEQYF.

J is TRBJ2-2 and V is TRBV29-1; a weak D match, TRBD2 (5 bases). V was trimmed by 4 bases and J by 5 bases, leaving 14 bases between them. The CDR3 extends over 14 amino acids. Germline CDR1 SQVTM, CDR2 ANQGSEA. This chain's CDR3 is CSVAPRGSTGELFF. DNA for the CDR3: TGCAGCGTTGCCCCCAGAGGGTCGACCGGGGAGCTGTTTTTT.

The CDR3 DNA sequence: TGTGCCAGCACGGGTACGGGGGAGACCCAGTACTTC. The encoded protein is CASTGTGETQYF. V usage is TRBV27 and J usage is TRBJ2-5; TRBD2 is a possible D gene (5 bases). Germline-derived CDR1 and CDR2 are MNHEY and SMNVEV (reference sequence). Trimming shortened V by 7 bases and J by 5 bases, and 11 bases separated the two germline ends. The CDR3 has 12 residues.

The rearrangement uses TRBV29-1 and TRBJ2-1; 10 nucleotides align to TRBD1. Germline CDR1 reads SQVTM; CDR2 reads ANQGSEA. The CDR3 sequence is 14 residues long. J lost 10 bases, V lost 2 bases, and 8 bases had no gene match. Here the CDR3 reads CSVEWGQGRWEQFF. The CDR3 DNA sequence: TGCAGCGTTGAATGGGGACAGGGGCGGTGGGAGCAGTTCTTC.

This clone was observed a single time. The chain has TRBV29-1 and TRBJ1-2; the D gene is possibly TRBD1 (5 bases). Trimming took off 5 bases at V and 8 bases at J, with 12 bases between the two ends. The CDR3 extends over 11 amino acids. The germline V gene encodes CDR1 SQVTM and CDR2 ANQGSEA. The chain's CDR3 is CSVPLGHGYTF. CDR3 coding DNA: TGCAGCGTTCCGTTGGGGCACGGCTACACCTTC.

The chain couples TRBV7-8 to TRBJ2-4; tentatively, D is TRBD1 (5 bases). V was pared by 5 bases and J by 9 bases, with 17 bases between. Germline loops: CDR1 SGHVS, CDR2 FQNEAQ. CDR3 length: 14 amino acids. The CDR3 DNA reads TGTGCCAGCAGCGAAGACAGCCCCGACGGCATTCAGTACTTC. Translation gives CASSEDSPDGIQYF.

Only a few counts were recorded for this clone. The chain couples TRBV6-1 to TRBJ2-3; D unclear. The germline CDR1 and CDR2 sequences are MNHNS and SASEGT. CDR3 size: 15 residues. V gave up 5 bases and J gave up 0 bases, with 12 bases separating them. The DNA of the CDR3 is TGTGCCAGCAGTTTCGCAGAGACTAGCACAGATACGCAGTATTTT. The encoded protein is CASSFAETSTDTQYF.

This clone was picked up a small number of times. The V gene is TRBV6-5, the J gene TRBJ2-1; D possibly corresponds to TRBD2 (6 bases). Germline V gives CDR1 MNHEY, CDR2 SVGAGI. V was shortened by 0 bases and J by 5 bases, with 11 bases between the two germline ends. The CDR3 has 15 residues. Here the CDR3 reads CASSYSEGLDNEQFF. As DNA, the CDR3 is TGTGCCAGCAGTTACTCGGAGGGCCTGGACAATGAGCAGTTCTTC.